A single T cell receptor beta chain is shown here with its context. In the PCR, 60 Vbeta and 13 Jbeta primers were used. Sequencing used immunoSEQ multiplex PCR; TCRdb keeps in-frame clones, though not all of them. Of 90,000 to 120,000 clones in the sample, over 60% were seen once. The sample is drawn from a study of cytomegalovirus exposure and HLA in healthy donors. V lost 2 bases to trimming and J lost 6 bases; unmatched junction nucleotides: 4. CDR3 length: 16 residues. Germline V gene sequence: CDR1 MNHEY, CDR2 SMNVEV (reference sequence). This sequence originates from a female donor in good health and CMV-seropositive. The rearrangement joins TRBV27 to TRBJ2-1, with 13 bases that match TRBD2. Sequenced: PBMCs. CDR3 coding DNA: TGTGCCAGCAGTTTACCCGGGACTAGCGGGGTCAATGAGCAGTTCTTC. This gives the protein CASSLPGTSGVNEQFF.